These 3 T cell receptor beta chains originate from one sample sequenced in a study of T cells after posttransplantation cyclophosphamide. Data came from immunoSEQ multiplex PCR; TCRdb stores just in-frame clones and leaves some out. The sample has about 66,000 clones, roughly 93% seen once; the top ten hold approximately 2.7%. Specimen: PBMCs. These receptors came from a woman in her 30s in good health and a related stem cell transplant donor.

The chain couples TRBV21-1 to TRBJ1-2; whether TRBD1, the table's D call, matches the DNA was not checked. TRBV21-1 is a pseudogene segment. The CDR3 sequence is 17 residues long. CDR3 nucleotides: TGTGCCAGCAGCAAAGAGGGGCAGGGGGCGGGTGACTATGGCTACACCTTC. Its translation is CASSKEGQGAGDYGYTF.

The chain joins TRBV6-7 to TRBJ1-1, with D possibly matching TRBD1 (6 bases). TRBV6-7 is known as an ORF, though its function is uncertain. CDR3 length: 16 residues. V lost 6 bases, J lost 0 bases, and 17 bases lay in between. The CDR3 region is CASSPKKQGLNTEAFF. The CDR3 nucleotides are TGTGCCAGCAGCCCAAAGAAACAGGGCCTGAACACTGAAGCTTTCTTT.

CDR3 protein: CASSQVGQVKNIQYF. The DNA of the CDR3 is TGCGCCAGCAGCCAAGTTGGACAGGTGAAAAACATTCAGTACTTC. The V and J genes are TRBV4-3 and TRBJ2-4, with 7 bases matching TRBD1. The CDR3 totals 15 residues. V was clipped by 1 base and J by 4 bases; unmatched bases: 4. Germline-derived CDR1 and CDR2 are LGHNA and YSLEER.